A single T cell receptor beta chain is shown here with its context. This specimen comes from a study of blood T cell repertoires in COVID-19. Study context: There were acute and convalescent COVID-19 samples, and they came from the United States, Italy and Spain. T cells, B-cell-depleted T cells, or PBMCs provided the cDNA or gDNA that served as material.

As handled by the study authors: Estimated nucleated cell counts came from reference gene primer amplification. Method: immunoSEQ multiplex PCR; TCRdb's copy keeps in-frame clones and lacks some. From that table come the V and J calls and clone size; the DNA was used to work out D and trimming. Of 53,000 or so clones listed, around 84% were seen once; the top ten hold about 10%. This CDR3 is 15 amino acids long. Germline loops: CDR1 SGHTA, CDR2 FQGNSA. V lost 1 base and J lost 2, with 12 bases in between. V usage is TRBV7-2 and J usage is TRBJ2-7, with D unresolved. The receptor's source is a man in his 70s with active COVID-19. The sequenced material came from peripheral blood. The CDR3 here is CASSLVGYRPYEQYF. CDR3 sequence (DNA): TGTGCCAGCAGCTTAGTTGGGTACAGACCCTACGAGCAGTACTTC.